This entry lists 29 T cell receptor beta chains sequenced from one sample in a study of blood T cell repertoires in COVID-19. The repertoire was sequenced with immunoSEQ multiplex PCR; TCRdb's copy has only in-frame clones and lacks some. The profile shows 55,000 to 75,000 clones, 70% to 85% of them singletons. Sample: peripheral blood. These receptors originate from an elderly man with active COVID-19.

The J gene is TRBJ1-4, the V gene TRBV19; 11 bases match TRBD1. The CDR3 consists of 13 residues. V was clipped by 9 bases and J by 7 bases; unmatched bases: 4. Germline V gene data show CDR1 as LNHDA and CDR2 as SQIVND (reference sequence). The CDR3 region has the DNA TGTGCCAGCCTGGACAGGGGGCCTGAAAAACTGTTTTTT. It specifies CASLDRGPEKLFF.

The CDR3 reads CASSKDTSYNEQFF. The CDR3 DNA sequence: TGTGCCAGCAGTAAGGACACATCCTACAATGAGCAGTTCTTC. The J gene is TRBJ2-1, the V gene TRBV7-9; D is perhaps TRBD1 (5 bases). V was pared by 6 bases and J by 1 base, with 10 bases between. Per the germline V gene, CDR1 is SEHNR and CDR2 is FQNEAQ (reference sequence). This CDR3 is 14 amino acids long.

This chain links TRBV7-3 with TRBJ2-1, with TRBD1 as a possible D gene (6 bases). Germline V gene data show CDR1 as SGHTA and CDR2 as FQGTGA. Trimming removed 4 bases from V and 7 bases from J, with 17 bases in between. The CDR3 totals 15 residues. The CDR3 loop reads CASSSQDYRGNEQFF. The CDR3 DNA reads TGTGCCAGCAGCTCCCAAGACTATAGGGGGAATGAGCAGTTCTTC.

The J gene is TRBJ1-5, the V gene TRBV18, with 8 bases lining up with TRBD1. V lost 3 bases and J lost 7; bases outside the gene matches: 8. CDR3 length: 15 residues. Germline V gives CDR1 KGHSH, CDR2 LQKENI. The DNA of the CDR3 is TGTGCCAGCTCACCGAGGGCAGGGGGCTGGCAGCCCCAGCATTTT. Protein sequence: CASSPRAGGWQPQHF.

A single count supports this clone. The chain employs TRBV5-4 and TRBJ2-1, with a weak D call TRBD1 (5 bases). CDR3 length: 16 residues. The V gene's germline CDR1 is SGHNT and CDR2 YYREEE (reference sequence). V was clipped by 3 bases and J by 6 bases, with 19 bases between them. The CDR3 here is CASSSRQNVWGNEQFF. The CDR3 nucleotides read TGTGCCAGCAGCTCCCGACAGAACGTGTGGGGCAATGAGCAGTTCTTC.

V gene TRBV5-1 combines with J gene TRBJ1-4; D remains unclear. V shed 1 base and J shed 6 bases, with 4 bases lying between them. This CDR3 is 12 amino acids long. Germline V lookup: CDR1 SGHRS, CDR2 YFSETQ. The chain's CDR3 is CASSLPDEKLFF. CDR3 nucleotides: TGCGCCAGCAGCTTGCCGGATGAAAAACTGTTTTTT.

V is TRBV11-2 and J is TRBJ1-1; TRBD1 matches at 8 bases. CDR1 SGHAT and CDR2 FQNNGV come from the germline V gene. The J segment lost 5 bases and the V segment lost 3 bases, leaving 2 bases of the junction unmatched. This CDR3 contains 13 residues. The DNA for the CDR3 is TGTGCCAGCAGCTTTACAGGGGGGACTGAAGCTTTCTTT. Residues: CASSFTGGTEAFF. Filled out from reference TRBV11-2 and TRBJ1-1, the complete variable domain reads EAGVAQSPRYKIIEKRQSVAFWCNPISGHATLYWYQQILGQGPKLLIQFQNNGVVDDSQLPKDRFSAERLKGVDSTLKIQPAKLEDSAVYLCASSFTGGTEAFFGQGTRLTVV.

The J gene is TRBJ1-1, the V gene TRBV2; 10 positions agree with TRBD1. This CDR3 comprises 13 residues. V lost 9 bases, J lost 7 bases, and 8 bases stayed unmatched. Looked up from germline, CDR1 is SNHLY and CDR2 is FYNNEI. The CDR3 DNA reads as TGTGCCAGAAGGGGGACAGGGGCAGTTGAAGCTTTCTTT. Its translation: CARRGTGAVEAFF.

The rearrangement joins TRBV7-9 to TRBJ2-2; TRBD1 aligns across 10 bases. Germline V gives CDR1 SEHNR, CDR2 FQNEAQ (reference sequence). With 2 bases clipped from V and 4 bases from J, the junction kept 7 bases outside the gene matches. This CDR3 region has 17 residues. The chain's CDR3 is CASSLSTRTGGTGELFF. The CDR3 DNA is TGTGCCAGCAGCTTATCCACTAGGACAGGGGGCACCGGGGAGCTGTTTTTT.

The chain recombines TRBV6-5 with TRBJ1-2; D is uncertain. V was clipped by 6 bases and J by 5 bases, with 16 bases between them. CDR3 length equals 14 residues. Germline V CDR1 and CDR2: MNHEY, SVGAGI. This CDR3 reads CASRRGTSDYGYTF. In DNA form, the CDR3 reads TGTGCCAGCAGGAGAGGCACGTCAGATTATGGCTACACCTTC.

The chain couples TRBV14 to TRBJ2-7; TRBD1 is a possible D gene (6 bases). CDR3 length equals 12 residues. V was pared by 4 bases and J by 6 bases, with 10 bases between. CDR1 SGHDN and CDR2 FVKESK come from the germline V gene. This CDR3 reads CASSPTGFEQYF. The CDR3 bases are TGTGCCAGCAGCCCCACAGGGTTCGAGCAGTACTTC.

The V call is TRBV7-8, the J call TRBJ2-3, with a weak D call TRBD1 (6 bases). Germline CDR1 is SGHVS and CDR2 is FQNEAQ. V lost 6 bases and J lost 4, with 20 bases in between. The CDR3 runs 16 residues. The CDR3 DNA reads as TGTGCCAGCAGTTCTGAACCCAGGGGTGTTGCAGATACGCAGTATTTT. Its translation is CASSSEPRGVADTQYF.

The chain employs TRBV19 and TRBJ1-1; no reliable D call. V lost 7 bases to trimming and J lost 0 bases, with 12 bases between them. The CDR3 runs 14 residues. Germline V gene sequence: CDR1 LNHDA, CDR2 SQIVND (reference sequence). This CDR3 reads CASTERTMNTEAFF. As DNA, the CDR3 is TGTGCCAGTACCGAGCGGACCATGAACACTGAAGCTTTCTTT. Full variable domain (rest looked up from reference TRBV19 and TRBJ1-1): DGGITQSPKYLFRKEGQNVTLSCEQNLNHDAMYWYRQDPGQGLRLIYYSQIVNDFQKGDIAEGYSVSREKKESFPLTVTSAQKNPTAFYLCASTERTMNTEAFFGQGTRLTVV.

The genes are TRBV27 and TRBJ2-1; D uncertain. Germline loops: CDR1 MNHEY, CDR2 SMNVEV (reference sequence). V lost 5 bases and J lost 5, with 7 bases in between. The CDR3 is made up of 12 amino acids. In DNA form, the CDR3 reads TGTGCCAGCAGTCTACAGAACAATGAGCAGTTCTTC. This sequence encodes CASSLQNNEQFF.

This sequence joins TRBV5-1 and TRBJ2-5; no clear D gene. Between the trimmed V and J ends, which lost 4 bases and 2 bases, there was a span of 3 bases. Germline lookup yields CDR1 SGHRS and CDR2 YFSETQ. The CDR3 extends over 11 amino acids. The CDR3 DNA reads TGCGCCAGCAGCACTCAAGAGACCCAGTACTTC. Translating it yields CASSTQETQYF.

This clone was counted once. V is TRBV18 and J is TRBJ2-1, with 7 bases fitting TRBD2. The V gene's germline CDR1 is KGHSH and CDR2 LQKENI. The CDR3 spans 16 residues. Germline trimming cut 4 bases from V and 4 bases from J; bases unmatched to any gene: 10. Here the CDR3 DNA reads TGTGCCAGCTCACATTTCTTGGGAGGGAAGTACAATGAGCAGTTCTTC. This encodes CASSHFLGGKYNEQFF.

The chain carries TRBV5-1 and TRBJ1-1; D possibly corresponds to TRBD1 (6 bases). Germline V gene sequence: CDR1 SGHRS, CDR2 YFSETQ. Trimming removed 2 bases at V and 0 bases at J, with 8 bases between. CDR3 length: 14 amino acids. DNA for the CDR3: TGCGCCAGCAGCTTATGGGACATGAACACTGAAGCTTTCTTT. This encodes CASSLWDMNTEAFF.

This chain connects TRBV6-2 or TRBV6-3 to TRBJ2-5, with TRBD2 matching over 11 bases. Looked up from germline, CDR1 is MNHEY and CDR2 is SVGEGT. Trimming removed 5 bases from V and 1 base from J; junction bases left unmatched: 6. The CDR3 loop spans 16 amino acids. CDR3 region: CASSPGLAGVQETQYF. CDR3 nucleotide sequence: TGTGCCAGCAGTCCCGGACTAGCGGGCGTCCAAGAGACCCAGTACTTC.

This clone was seen once. This chain joins TRBV30 and TRBJ1-4; D may be TRBD1 (6 bases). There are 16 residues in the CDR3. V lost 3 bases and J lost 7, with 21 bases in between. CDR1 GTSNPN and CDR2 SVGIG come from the germline V gene (reference sequence). In DNA, the CDR3 is TGTGCCTGGAGGCCGGGAGGTAACAGGGCAGGTGAAAAACTGTTTTTT. Amino acids: CAWRPGGNRAGEKLFF.

In DNA, the CDR3 is TGTGCCAGCAGCTTAGGAGCAGGATCCCTGGGCTACACCTTC. Residues: CASSLGAGSLGYTF. The chain is built from TRBV7-8 and TRBJ1-2; D is ambiguous. The germline CDR1 and CDR2 sequences are SGHVS and FQNEAQ. The CDR3 totals 14 residues. Trimming cost V 1 base and J 8 bases, with 14 bases left between them.

The chain carries TRBV9 and TRBJ1-2, with 9 bases lining up with TRBD1. CDR3 length: 17 amino acids. V trimming: 4 bases; J trimming: 3 bases; junction bases outside the gene matches: 13. Germline CDR1 and CDR2: SGDLS and YYNGEE. CDR3 nucleotides: TGTGCCAGCAGCCCGCGGGACAGGGTCTCCATATACTATGGCTACACCTTC. This codes for CASSPRDRVSIYYGYTF. The entire variable domain, with the rest obtained from reference TRBV9 and TRBJ1-2, is as follows: DSGVTQTPKHLITATGQRVTLRCSPRSGDLSVYWYQQSLDQGLQFLIQYYNGEERAKGNILERFSAQQFPDLHSELNLSSLELGDSALYFCASSPRDRVSIYYGYTFGSGTRLTVV.

J is TRBJ2-2 and V is TRBV6-6, with D perhaps matching TRBD2 (6 bases). Trimming shortened V by 0 bases and J by 5 bases, and 7 bases separated the two germline ends. Per germline, CDR1 MNHNY and CDR2 SVGAGI (reference sequence). This CDR3 contains 14 residues. CDR3 in DNA: TGTGCCAGCAGTTACTCCGGGGGTACCGGGGAGCTGTTTTTT. It yields the protein CASSYSGGTGELFF.

The chain is built from TRBV28 and TRBJ1-5; TRBD1 aligns across 12 bases. Unmatched junction bases numbered 6, after V lost 6 bases and J lost 3 bases. CDR1 MDHEN and CDR2 SYDVKM come from the germline V gene. This CDR3 region has 16 residues. This CDR3 reads CASSGGDRGLNQPQHF. CDR3 in DNA: TGTGCCAGCAGCGGGGGGGACAGGGGGCTCAATCAGCCCCAGCATTTT.

The chain combines TRBV7-2 with TRBJ2-5; the match to TRBD2 covers 8 bases. In germline, CDR1 is SGHTA, CDR2 FQGNSA. CDR3 length: 14 residues. V lost 5 bases, J lost 4 bases, and 6 bases stayed unmatched. CDR3 protein: CASSLTSGGETQYF. The CDR3 nucleotides are TGTGCCAGCAGCCTCACTAGCGGAGGAGAGACCCAGTACTTC. The whole variable domain, filled in from reference TRBV7-2 and TRBJ2-5, reads GAGVSQSPSNKVTEKGKDVELRCDPISGHTALYWYRQSLGQGLEFLIYFQGNSAPDKSGLPSDRFSAERTGGSVSTLTIQRTQQEDSAVYLCASSLTSGGETQYFGPGTRLLVL.

CDR3 loop: CSVAGQGNTDTQYF. As DNA, the CDR3 is TGCAGCGTCGCAGGACAGGGGAACACAGATACGCAGTATTTT. This chain connects TRBV29-1 to TRBJ2-3, with 9 bases fitting TRBD1. Germline trimming cut 6 bases from V and 2 bases from J; bases unmatched to any gene: 6. This CDR3 has 14 residues. Germline CDR1 reads SQVTM; CDR2 reads ANQGSEA.

This clone is medium-sized (0.01 to 0.1%) by share. This chain connects TRBV6-2 or TRBV6-3 to TRBJ2-2, with 14 bases fitting TRBD2. Germline CDR1 MNHEY, CDR2 SVGEGT. The CDR3 length is 17 residues. The ends lost 5 bases at V and 3 bases at J; junction bases unmatched: 5. The CDR3: CASSQGLAGVHTGELFF. CDR3 nucleotides: TGTGCCAGCAGTCAGGGACTAGCGGGAGTTCACACCGGGGAGCTGTTTTTT.

The chain combines TRBV20-1 with TRBJ1-1, with a possible D match to TRBD1 (5 bases). Germline CDR1 and CDR2: DFQATT and SNEGSKA (reference sequence). The CDR3 extends over 11 amino acids. V lost 7 bases and J lost 6, with 12 bases in between. The CDR3 DNA reads TGCAGTGAAAGGCGGGGCCCTGAAGCTTTCTTT. This gives the protein CSERRGPEAFF.

This rearrangement joins TRBV5-1 to TRBJ2-1; 13 bases are a match to TRBD2. This CDR3 region has 17 residues. After removal of 4 bases from V and 8 bases from J, the junction contained 12 bases not matched to a gene. Germline lookup yields CDR1 SGHRS and CDR2 YFSETQ. This chain's CDR3 is CASSQTSGRELRDEQFF. Here the CDR3 DNA reads TGCGCCAGCAGCCAAACTAGCGGGAGGGAGTTAAGGGATGAGCAGTTCTTC. The variable domain in full, with the rest retrieved from reference TRBV5-1 and TRBJ2-1, is KAGVTQTPRYLIKTRGQQVTLSCSPISGHRSVSWYQQTPGQGLQFLFEYFSETQRNKGNFPGRFSGRQFSNSRSEMNVSTLELGDSALYLCASSQTSGRELRDEQFFGPGTRLTVL.

This chain joins TRBV5-6 and TRBJ2-7; tentatively, D is TRBD2 (6 bases). Germline CDR1 and CDR2: SGHDT and YYEEEE. The CDR3 runs 12 residues. V lost 0 bases, J lost 13 bases, and 14 bases lay in between. The CDR3 DNA follows: TGTGCCAGCAGCTTGGCCCTGGGGGAGGAATACTTC. Protein: CASSLALGEEYF.